The T cell receptor (beta chain) described here comes from a study of blood T cell repertoires in COVID-19. As processed by the authors: Amplified reference gene primers provided the basis for estimating nucleated cell counts. Data came from immunoSEQ multiplex PCR; TCRdb stores just in-frame clones and leaves some out. V and J calls and clone size are copied from that table; D and trimming were computed from the DNA. The sample records roughly 28,000 clones, 80% to 90% being singletons. V was trimmed by 5 bases and J by 1 base, leaving 11 bases between them. CDR1 and CDR2 (germline): KGHSH, LQKENI. The CDR3 spans 14 residues.

The sequencing sample was made of peripheral blood. The V call is TRBV18, the J call TRBJ1-1; D is perhaps TRBD1 (5 bases). This clonotype was obtained from a woman aged 45-65 years with active COVID-19. Written as DNA, the CDR3 is TGTGCCAGCTCAAGGGGAACAGGGAACACTGAAGCTTTCTTT. It specifies CASSRGTGNTEAFF.